This is a list of T cell receptor beta chains from one sample in a study of blood T cell repertoires in COVID-19. Profiling relied on immunoSEQ multiplex PCR, and the TCRdb table lists in-frame clones only, not all of them. The table includes roughly 190,000 clones, 75% to 90% detected once. The sequenced sample was peripheral blood. Receptors originate from a woman aged 35 to 49 with acute or convalescent COVID-19. CDR3s include the opening cysteine and the closing phenylalanine or tryptophan. D genes are given only for firm matches. Rows give clone size only sometimes, using once, few, many, or a class for an expanded clone.

-,TRBV5-1,-,TRBJ2-3,TGCGCCAGCAGCTTGGGACTCGTTACTAGCACAGATACGCAGTATTTT,CASSLGLVTSTDTQYF
-,TRBV19,TRBD1,TRBJ1-6,TGTGCCAGTCAGAACCTCCAACGGTGGAGTGAGACAGGGGTAGGGTCACCCCTCCACTTT,CASQNLQRWSETGVGSPLHF
-,TRBV6-4,-,TRBJ2-1,TGTGCCAGCAGTGACTCGAATTCCGGGGGCAATGAGCAGTTCTTC,CASSDSNSGGNEQFF
-,TRBV1,-,TRBJ1-1,TGCACCAGCAGCCAAGCCAAGCGGGGGCCCCACCTCCCTGAAGCTTTCTTT,CTSSQAKRGPHLPEAFF
few,TRBV5-1,-,TRBJ1-5,TGCGCCAGCAGCCAAGGGGGGGATAGCAATCAGCCCCAGCATTTT,CASSQGGDSNQPQHF
few,TRBV11-2,TRBD2,TRBJ2-1,TGTGCCAGCAGGGACCAAGCGGGAGGGCCGTACAATGAGCAGTTCTTC,CASRDQAGGPYNEQFF
once,TRBV28,-,TRBJ2-7,TGTGCCAGCAGTTCCCTCTACGAGCAGTACTTC,CASSSLYEQYF
-,TRBV27,-,TRBJ2-1,TGTGCCAGCAGTTTCGGCCCCCGGGTTATGCATGAGCAGTTCTTC,CASSFGPRVMHEQFF
-,TRBV11-2,-,TRBJ2-1,TGTGCCAGCAGCCCCTATTCGGTGGAGCAGTTCTTC,CASSPYSVEQFF
-,TRBV19,TRBD1,TRBJ2-1,TGTGCCAGTCGGGGACAGTACTACAATGAGCAGTTCTTC,CASRGQYYNEQFF
-,TRBV3-1/TRBV3-2,-,TRBJ1-1,TGTGCCAGCAGCCAAGATCTGATGGAGCTCGAAGCTTTCTTT,CASSQDLMELEAFF
many,TRBV14,TRBD2,TRBJ2-7,TGTGCCAGCAGCCGGGGAGAGCGGGAGGGCCAATACGAGCAGTACTTC,CASSRGEREGQYEQYF
-,TRBV18,TRBD2,TRBJ2-7,TGTGCCAGCTCACCAAGCGGGAGCTCCTACGAGCAGTACTTC,CASSPSGSSYEQYF
-,TRBV4-2,-,TRBJ2-3,TGTGCCAGCAGCCAAGATTGGAGGGGCACAGATACGCAGTATTTT,CASSQDWRGTDTQYF
-,TRBV6-1,TRBD1,TRBJ1-4,TGTGCCAGCAGTGAATTCGGCGGGACAGGGCAGGGCGAAAAACTGTTTTTT,CASSEFGGTGQGEKLFF
few,TRBV7-9,TRBD1,TRBJ2-2,TGTGCCAGCAGCGTCCTCCAGGGGGCGACCGGGGAGCTGTTTTTT,CASSVLQGATGELFF
-,TRBV5-1,-,TRBJ2-5,TGCGCCAGCAGCGGTGGGGGCTTAGGAGAGACCCAGTACTTC,CASSGGGLGETQYF
-,TRBV11-2,-,TRBJ2-7,TGTGCCAGCAGCTTAGAGAAGCCGGGTGTCGGGGGCGAGCAGTACTTC,CASSLEKPGVGGEQYF
-,TRBV13,-,TRBJ1-2,TGTGCCAGCAGCTTATGGACCGTAGGGAGTACATATCGGGGCTACACCTTC,CASSLWTVGSTYRGYTF
-,TRBV19,-,TRBJ1-1,TGTGCCAGTAGTATGGGGCGGACGCGTGAAGCTTTCTTT,CASSMGRTREAFF
-,TRBV19,TRBD1,TRBJ2-1,TGTGCCAGTAGGCCGGGACAGGGACCCTACAATGAGCAGTTCTTC,CASRPGQGPYNEQFF
-,TRBV5-1,-,TRBJ1-1,TGCGCCAGCAGCCAGACTTTTGGAGGGTTGAACACTGAAGCTTTCTTT,CASSQTFGGLNTEAFF
-,TRBV28,-,TRBJ2-1,TGTGCCAGCAGTTCGGGGCCTAGCGCGTTATACAATGAGCAGTTCTTC,CASSSGPSALYNEQFF
-,TRBV4-1,TRBD2,TRBJ2-2,TGCGCCAGCAGCCAACCCCGACTAGCGGGATCGAGTACCGGGGAGCTGTTTTTT,CASSQPRLAGSSTGELFF
-,TRBV12-3/TRBV12-4,-,TRBJ1-1,TGTGCCAGCAGACGAACAGGGAACACTGAAGCTTTCTTT,CASRRTGNTEAFF
-,TRBV7-8,-,TRBJ1-6,TGTGCCATCCCTATTGGAGCCTCGACAGGAAGGATGAGTTCACCCCTCCACTTT,CAIPIGASTGRMSSPLHF
once,TRBV29-1,TRBD1,TRBJ1-2,TGCAGCGTTATTCACAGGGGGCATCGATATGGCTACACCTTC,CSVIHRGHRYGYTF
-,TRBV2,-,TRBJ2-1,TGTGCCAGCAGTGACGGGGTCGACCCGGTCTTC,CASSDGVDPVF
-,TRBV7-9,TRBD1,TRBJ2-1,TGTGCCAGCAGCTCACAGGGGAATGAGCAGTTCTTC,CASSSQGNEQFF
-,TRBV7-2,-,TRBJ1-1,TGTGCCAGCAGCCCTGGGCCCCCAACTGAAGCTTTCTTT,CASSPGPPTEAFF
once,TRBV5-6,TRBD1,TRBJ2-3,TGTGCCAGCAGCTTTCCTACAGGGGGCGTCACAGATACGCAGTATTTT,CASSFPTGGVTDTQYF
-,TRBV10-3,-,TRBJ1-3,TGTGCCATCAGTGGCGGGTCCCAAATGGATGGAAACACCATATATTTT,CAISGGSQMDGNTIYF
-,TRBV19,-,TRBJ2-2,TGTGCCAGTTTGCGGGCTGGGCGGGAAAACACCGGGGAGCTGTTTTTT,CASLRAGRENTGELFF
-,TRBV7-2,-,TRBJ2-7,TGTGCCAGCAGCTTATACTCTCTCACCTACGAGCAGTACTTC,CASSLYSLTYEQYF
-,TRBV7-9,-,TRBJ1-1,TGTGCCAGCAACCTACAGGTCTTGAGCACTGAAGCTTTCTTT,CASNLQVLSTEAFF
-,TRBV7-3,-,TRBJ2-5,TGTGCCAGCAGCTTAAATTCTAGGGGCTTGGGAGAGACCCAGTACTTC,CASSLNSRGLGETQYF
-,TRBV18,-,TRBJ2-7,TGTGCCAGCTCCCGTCAGGGGGGCGAGCAGTACTTC,CASSRQGGEQYF
-,TRBV7-2,-,TRBJ2-2,TGTGCCAGCAGCCCATACACCGGGGAGCTGTTTTTT,CASSPYTGELFF
-,TRBV7-9,TRBD1,TRBJ1-1,TGTGCCAGCAGCTCACCCCGTGACAGGGCATCTGAAGCTTTCTTT,CASSSPRDRASEAFF
-,TRBV7-9,-,TRBJ1-2,TGTGCCAGCAGTTATCTAGCTAACTATGGCTACACCTTC,CASSYLANYGYTF